These T cell receptor beta chains were read from a single sample in a study of T-cell memory formation after mild COVID-19. TCRdb recomputed calls from the 5' RACE reads with MiXCR, one row per CDR3 protein. Altogether some 110,000 distinct CDR3 sequences are present, over 10% being singletons, with the ten largest covering roughly 27%. The material sequenced was PBMCs or a T cell subset sorted from them (not recorded which). The receptors come from an adult woman who had mild COVID-19 (a few samples of this study predate the infection). Cell type and time point are not known. Both conserved end residues are part of each CDR3. A D gene is named only where the DNA matches it firmly. Rows may omit the clone size; those that give it use once, few, many or a size class.

CDR3 protein: CASTPAGVDGSYEQYF
CDR3 DNA: TGTGCCAGCACCCCCGCAGGGGTAGACGGTTCCTACGAGCAGTACTTC
J gene: TRBJ2-7
clone size: many
D gene: .
V gene: TRBV7-9

CDR3 protein: CASSLAQIYFSGANVLTF
CDR3 DNA: TGTGCCAGCAGCTTAGCCCAGATTTATTTCTCTGGGGCCAACGTCCTGACTTTC
J gene: TRBJ2-6
clone size: few
D gene: .
V gene: TRBV7-9

CDR3 protein: CASGMGGEAFF
CDR3 DNA: TGTGCCAGCGGAATGGGGGGGGAAGCTTTCTTT
J gene: TRBJ1-1
clone size: .
D gene: .
V gene: TRBV12-3/TRBV12-4

CDR3 protein: CASSSRPLGTEAFF
CDR3 DNA: TGTGCCAGCAGCTCTCGTCCCTTGGGCACTGAAGCTTTCTTT
J gene: TRBJ1-1
clone size: few
D gene: .
V gene: TRBV7-8

CDR3 protein: CASSAGDGETQYF
CDR3 DNA: TGTGCCAGCAGCGCGGGGGATGGAGAGACCCAGTACTTC
J gene: TRBJ2-5
clone size: .
D gene: TRBD2
V gene: TRBV12-3/TRBV12-4

CDR3 protein: CASSFTGDGGEQYF
CDR3 DNA: TGTGCCAGCAGCTTCACGGGGGACGGGGGCGAGCAGTACTTC
J gene: TRBJ2-7
clone size: few
D gene: .
V gene: TRBV7-9

CDR3 protein: CATGEGGLYNEQFF
CDR3 DNA: TGTGCCACCGGGGAGGGGGGTCTCTACAATGAGCAGTTCTTC
J gene: TRBJ2-1
clone size: .
D gene: .
V gene: TRBV15

CDR3 protein: CASSPLAALTDTQYF
CDR3 DNA: TGCGCCAGCAGCCCCCTCGCGGCGCTCACAGATACGCAGTATTTT
J gene: TRBJ2-3
clone size: .
D gene: .
V gene: TRBV4-3

CDR3 protein: CASRRGGTDGYTF
CDR3 DNA: TGCGCCAGCAGGCGCGGAGGGACGGATGGCTACACCTTC
J gene: TRBJ1-2
clone size: .
D gene: .
V gene: TRBV5-1

CDR3 protein: CASSLREGAKNIQYF
CDR3 DNA: TGCGCCAGCAGCCTCAGAGAGGGAGCCAAAAACATTCAGTACTTC
J gene: TRBJ2-4
clone size: few
D gene: .
V gene: TRBV4-1

CDR3 protein: CARPRQGKETQYF
CDR3 DNA: TGTGCCCGACCGAGACAGGGGAAAGAGACCCAGTACTTC
J gene: TRBJ2-5
clone size: .
D gene: TRBD1
V gene: TRBV10-3

CDR3 protein: CASSQLIRGPSTEAFF
CDR3 DNA: TGCGCCAGCAGCCAGCTAATCAGGGGGCCCAGCACTGAAGCTTTCTTT
J gene: TRBJ1-1
clone size: few
D gene: TRBD1
V gene: TRBV4-3

CDR3 protein: CASPGRQGKNEQFF
CDR3 DNA: TGTGCCAGCCCCGGGAGGCAGGGGAAGAATGAGCAGTTCTTC
J gene: TRBJ2-1
clone size: .
D gene: .
V gene: TRBV5-5

CDR3 protein: CASSLDGYGRDSYEQYF
CDR3 DNA: TGTGCCAGCAGCTTAGATGGATATGGGCGGGATTCCTACGAGCAGTACTTC
J gene: TRBJ2-7
clone size: .
D gene: .
V gene: TRBV11-2

CDR3 protein: CASSSVAGALTDTQYF
CDR3 DNA: TGTGCCAGCAGCTCGGTAGCGGGGGCGCTCACAGATACGCAGTATTTT
J gene: TRBJ2-3
clone size: .
D gene: TRBD2
V gene: TRBV11-2

CDR3 protein: CSVETGGATRRNSYEQYF
CDR3 DNA: TGCAGCGTTGAGACAGGCGGGGCGACCAGACGGAACTCCTACGAGCAGTACTTC
J gene: TRBJ2-7
clone size: .
D gene: .
V gene: TRBV29-1

CDR3 protein: CASSGSQNIQYF
CDR3 DNA: TGTGCCAGCAGTGGCAGCCAAAACATTCAGTACTTC
J gene: TRBJ2-4
clone size: many
D gene: .
V gene: TRBV7-9

CDR3 protein: CASSELRGSYEQYF
CDR3 DNA: TGTGCCAGCAGCGAACTTCGGGGGTCCTACGAGCAGTACTTC
J gene: TRBJ2-7
clone size: .
D gene: .
V gene: TRBV7-6

CDR3 protein: CSARDGRGSRGYEQYF
CDR3 DNA: TGCAGTGCTAGAGATGGGCGAGGGAGCCGCGGGTACGAGCAGTACTTC
J gene: TRBJ2-7
clone size: few
D gene: .
V gene: TRBV20-1

CDR3 protein: CASSSWTESNYGYTF
CDR3 DNA: TGTGCCAGCAGCTCCTGGACGGAGTCTAACTATGGCTACACCTTC
J gene: TRBJ1-2
clone size: many
D gene: .
V gene: TRBV7-8

CDR3 protein: CAISEAKVRHQGDSYEQYF
CDR3 DNA: TGTGCCATCAGTGAGGCAAAGGTCCGACACCAAGGTGACTCCTACGAGCAGTACTTC
J gene: TRBJ2-7
clone size: few
D gene: .
V gene: TRBV10-3

CDR3 protein: CASSESGEAYEQYF
CDR3 DNA: TGTGCCAGCAGCGAGAGCGGGGAGGCTTACGAGCAGTACTTC
J gene: TRBJ2-7
clone size: .
D gene: TRBD2
V gene: TRBV9

CDR3 protein: CSARDWQRDPNTEAFF
CDR3 DNA: TGCAGTGCTAGGGATTGGCAGAGGGATCCAAACACTGAAGCTTTCTTT
J gene: TRBJ1-1
clone size: .
D gene: .
V gene: TRBV20-1

CDR3 protein: CASRTTGEVQPQHF
CDR3 DNA: TGTGCCAGCAGAACGACAGGGGAAGTCCAGCCCCAGCATTTT
J gene: TRBJ1-5
clone size: .
D gene: TRBD1
V gene: TRBV6-2/TRBV6-3

CDR3 protein: CATSDLQRGATQYF
CDR3 DNA: TGTGCCACCAGTGATTTGCAAAGGGGCGCTACGCAGTATTTT
J gene: TRBJ2-3
clone size: few
D gene: .
V gene: TRBV24-1

CDR3 protein: CASRTQENTEAFF
CDR3 DNA: TGTGCCAGCAGGACCCAGGAGAACACTGAAGCTTTCTTT
J gene: TRBJ1-1
clone size: many
D gene: .
V gene: TRBV27

CDR3 protein: CASSLWGPNQETQYF
CDR3 DNA: TGCGCCAGCAGCTTGTGGGGGCCCAACCAAGAGACCCAGTACTTC
J gene: TRBJ2-5
clone size: .
D gene: .
V gene: TRBV5-1

CDR3 protein: CASSELGKTQYF
CDR3 DNA: TGTGCCAGCAGTGAATTGGGGAAGACCCAGTACTTC
J gene: TRBJ2-5
clone size: .
D gene: .
V gene: TRBV25-1

CDR3 protein: CASTEGRSGNTIYF
CDR3 DNA: TGTGCCAGCACAGAGGGCAGGTCTGGAAACACCATATATTTT
J gene: TRBJ1-3
clone size: few
D gene: .
V gene: TRBV7-9

CDR3 protein: CSVEDDLNTEAFF
CDR3 DNA: TGCAGCGTTGAAGATGACCTGAACACTGAAGCTTTCTTT
J gene: TRBJ1-1
clone size: few
D gene: .
V gene: TRBV29-1

CDR3 protein: CSAREAGGRLGELFF
CDR3 DNA: TGCAGTGCTAGAGAGGCAGGTGGCAGGCTAGGGGAGCTGTTTTTT
J gene: TRBJ2-2
clone size: large
D gene: .
V gene: TRBV20-1

CDR3 protein: CASLVGTGNTIYF
CDR3 DNA: TGTGCCAGCCTCGTGGGGACGGGAAACACCATATATTTT
J gene: TRBJ1-3
clone size: few
D gene: .
V gene: TRBV7-2

CDR3 protein: CASSLRTSGGIGELFF
CDR3 DNA: TGTGCCAGTAGTCTCAGGACTAGCGGGGGTATCGGGGAGCTGTTTTTT
J gene: TRBJ2-2
clone size: .
D gene: TRBD2
V gene: TRBV19

CDR3 protein: CASSYGELRGSYEQYF
CDR3 DNA: TGTGCCAGCAGTTACGGGGAATTGAGGGGCTCCTACGAGCAGTACTTC
J gene: TRBJ2-7
clone size: many
D gene: .
V gene: TRBV6-6

CDR3 protein: CASSLGTGISYNEQFF
CDR3 DNA: TGCGCCAGCAGCCTCGGGACAGGGATTTCCTACAATGAGCAGTTCTTC
J gene: TRBJ2-1
clone size: .
D gene: TRBD1
V gene: TRBV4-1

CDR3 protein: CASSHPRQINEQFF
CDR3 DNA: TGTGCCAGCAGCCATCCCCGACAGATCAATGAGCAGTTCTTC
J gene: TRBJ2-1
clone size: .
D gene: .
V gene: TRBV7-9

CDR3 protein: CASSQDPQGTFYGYTF
CDR3 DNA: TGTGCCAGCAGCCAAGACCCACAGGGAACGTTCTATGGCTACACCTTC
J gene: TRBJ1-2
clone size: few
D gene: .
V gene: TRBV3-1

CDR3 protein: CAWSVTKNYGYTF
CDR3 DNA: TGTGCCTGGAGTGTAACAAAGAACTATGGCTACACCTTC
J gene: TRBJ1-2
clone size: .
D gene: .
V gene: TRBV30

CDR3 protein: CASSYTDYEQYF
CDR3 DNA: TGTGCCAGCAGTTATACAGACTACGAGCAGTACTTC
J gene: TRBJ2-7
clone size: few
D gene: .
V gene: TRBV6-6

CDR3 protein: CASSLVATGTEDQETQYF
CDR3 DNA: TGTGCCAGCAGCTTAGTGGCAACCGGGACGGAGGATCAAGAGACCCAGTACTTC
J gene: TRBJ2-5
clone size: few
D gene: .
V gene: TRBV13

CDR3 protein: CASSPLDISWTQETQYF
CDR3 DNA: TGTGCCAGCAGCCCCTTAGACATCAGTTGGACTCAAGAGACCCAGTACTTC
J gene: TRBJ2-5
clone size: .
D gene: .
V gene: TRBV7-6

CDR3 protein: CSASADSYNEQFF
CDR3 DNA: TGCAGTGCTAGCGCTGACTCCTACAATGAGCAGTTCTTC
J gene: TRBJ2-1
clone size: .
D gene: .
V gene: TRBV20-1